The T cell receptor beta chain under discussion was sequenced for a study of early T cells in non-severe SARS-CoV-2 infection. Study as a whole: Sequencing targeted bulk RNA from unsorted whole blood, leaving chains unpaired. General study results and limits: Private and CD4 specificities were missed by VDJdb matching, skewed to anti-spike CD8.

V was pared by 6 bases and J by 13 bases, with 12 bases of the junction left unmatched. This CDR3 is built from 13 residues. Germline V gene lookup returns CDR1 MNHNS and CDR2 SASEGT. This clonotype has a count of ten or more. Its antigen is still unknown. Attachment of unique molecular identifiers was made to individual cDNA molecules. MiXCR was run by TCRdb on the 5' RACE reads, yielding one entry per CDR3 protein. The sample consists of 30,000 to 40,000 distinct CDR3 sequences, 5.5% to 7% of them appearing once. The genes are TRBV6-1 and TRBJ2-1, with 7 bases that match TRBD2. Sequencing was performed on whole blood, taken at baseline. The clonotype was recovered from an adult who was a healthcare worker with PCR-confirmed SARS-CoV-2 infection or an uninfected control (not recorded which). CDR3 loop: CASRTFQSGTQFF. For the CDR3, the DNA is TGTGCCAGCAGGACTTTCCAGAGCGGGACCCAGTTCTTC.